This TCR beta chain was sequenced in a study of spatial heterogeneity in lung cancer. The wider study: On average, each unique TCR and UMI combination appeared more than ten times in raw reads. Study results and caveats: The recorded estimate of tumor T cell coverage is roughly 7% for alpha chains and about 13% for beta chains. Intratumoral expanded alpha and beta TCR counts were found to track tumor mutation counts.

Per the germline V gene, CDR1 is MNHEY and CDR2 is SVGEGT. V dropped 0 bases and J dropped 9; count of bases not matched to a gene: 8. The CDR3 has 15 amino acids. Time point: sample taken at primary tumor resection. The donors were 65 to 85 patients with non-small cell lung cancer that was early-stage and untreated. Sequencing was performed on whole RNA extracted from tumor and nontumor lung tissue, or from frozen PBMC, and the material was left unsorted. TCRdb analysed the 5' RACE reads with MiXCR anew, one entry per CDR3 protein. Here the sample spans 20,000 or so distinct CDR3 sequences, around 8% being singletons. Remarks on this clonotype: The antigen is unknown.

This chain joins TRBV6-2 or TRBV6-3 and TRBJ2-1, with TRBD2 matching 7 bases. The sequencing used lung tumor tissue, collected at surgery. This receptor was obtained from a male donor with early-stage non-small cell lung cancer. The CDR3 coding sequence is TGTGCCAGCAGTTACTCTTCGGGCGGGGGAGGTGAGCAGTTCTTC. Amino acids: CASSYSSGGGGEQFF.